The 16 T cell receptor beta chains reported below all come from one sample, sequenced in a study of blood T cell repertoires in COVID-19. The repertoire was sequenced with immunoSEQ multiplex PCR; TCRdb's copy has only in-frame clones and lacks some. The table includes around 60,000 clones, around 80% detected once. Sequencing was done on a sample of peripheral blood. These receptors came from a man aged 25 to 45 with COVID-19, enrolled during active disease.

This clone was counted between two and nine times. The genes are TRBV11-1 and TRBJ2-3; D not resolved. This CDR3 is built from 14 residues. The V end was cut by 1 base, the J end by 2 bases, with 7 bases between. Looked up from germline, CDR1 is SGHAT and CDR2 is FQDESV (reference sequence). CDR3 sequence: CASSLDLATDTQYF. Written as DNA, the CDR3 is TGTGCCAGCAGCTTAGATTTGGCCACAGATACGCAGTATTTT.

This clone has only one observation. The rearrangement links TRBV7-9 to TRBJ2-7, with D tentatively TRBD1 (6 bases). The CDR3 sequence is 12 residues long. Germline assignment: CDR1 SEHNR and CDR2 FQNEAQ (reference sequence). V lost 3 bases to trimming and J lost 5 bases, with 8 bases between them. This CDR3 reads CASSLTGDEQYF. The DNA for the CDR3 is TGTGCCAGCAGCTTGACAGGTGACGAGCAGTACTTC.

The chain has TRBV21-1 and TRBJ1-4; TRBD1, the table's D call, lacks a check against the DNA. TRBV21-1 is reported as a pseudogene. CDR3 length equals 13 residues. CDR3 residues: CASRQGLNEKLFF. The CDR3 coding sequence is TGTGCCAGCAGACAGGGGCTTAATGAAAAACTGTTTTTT.

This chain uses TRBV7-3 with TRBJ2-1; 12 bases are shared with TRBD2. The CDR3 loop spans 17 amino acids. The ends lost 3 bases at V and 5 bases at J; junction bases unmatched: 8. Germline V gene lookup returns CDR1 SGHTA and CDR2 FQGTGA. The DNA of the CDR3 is TGTGCCAGCAGCTTGATGGGACTAGCGGGCGTTAACAATGAGCAGTTCTTC. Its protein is CASSLMGLAGVNNEQFF.

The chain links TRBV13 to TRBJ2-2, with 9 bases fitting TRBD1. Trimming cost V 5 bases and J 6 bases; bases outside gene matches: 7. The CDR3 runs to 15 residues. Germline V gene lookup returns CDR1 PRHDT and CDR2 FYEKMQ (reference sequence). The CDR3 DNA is TGTGCCAGCAGCCCCGGACAGGGGAGGGCCGGGGAGCTGTTTTTT. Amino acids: CASSPGQGRAGELFF.

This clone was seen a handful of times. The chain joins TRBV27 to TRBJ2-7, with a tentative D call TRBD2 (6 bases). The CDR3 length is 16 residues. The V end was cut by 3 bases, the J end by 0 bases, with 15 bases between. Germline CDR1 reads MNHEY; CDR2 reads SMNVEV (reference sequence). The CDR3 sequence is CASSLASGPFSYEQYF. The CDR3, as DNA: TGTGCCAGCAGTTTGGCCAGCGGGCCCTTCTCCTACGAGCAGTACTTC.

CDR3 amino acids: CASSSTGTSNEQFF. The CDR3 nucleotides read TGTGCCAGCAGCTCGACCGGGACAAGTAATGAGCAGTTCTTC. The chain joins TRBV7-8 to TRBJ2-1, with TRBD1 as a possible D gene (6 bases). V lost 4 bases to trimming and J lost 7 bases, with 14 bases between them. CDR3 size: 14 residues. Germline V lookup: CDR1 SGHVS, CDR2 FQNEAQ.

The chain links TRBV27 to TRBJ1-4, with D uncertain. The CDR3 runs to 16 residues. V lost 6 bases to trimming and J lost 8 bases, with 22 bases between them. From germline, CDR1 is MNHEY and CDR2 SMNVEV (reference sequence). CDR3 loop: CASSPLAGEGEEKLFF. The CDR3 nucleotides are TGTGCCAGCAGCCCCCTGGCCGGGGAGGGAGAAGAAAAACTGTTTTTT.

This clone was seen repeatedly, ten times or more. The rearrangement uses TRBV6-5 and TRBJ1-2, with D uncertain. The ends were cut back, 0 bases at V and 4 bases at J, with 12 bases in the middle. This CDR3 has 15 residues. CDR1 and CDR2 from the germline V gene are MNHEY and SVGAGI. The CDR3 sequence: CASSYSITGSYGYTF. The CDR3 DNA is TGTGCCAGCAGTTACTCGATAACGGGGAGCTATGGCTACACCTTC.

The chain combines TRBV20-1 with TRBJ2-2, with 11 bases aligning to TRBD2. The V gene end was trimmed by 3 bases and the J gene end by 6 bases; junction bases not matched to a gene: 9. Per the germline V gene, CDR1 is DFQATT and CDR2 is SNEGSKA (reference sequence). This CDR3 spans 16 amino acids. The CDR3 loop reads CSASGLAGGVAGELFF. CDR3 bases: TGCAGTGCTAGTGGGCTAGCGGGAGGAGTCGCCGGGGAGCTGTTTTTT.

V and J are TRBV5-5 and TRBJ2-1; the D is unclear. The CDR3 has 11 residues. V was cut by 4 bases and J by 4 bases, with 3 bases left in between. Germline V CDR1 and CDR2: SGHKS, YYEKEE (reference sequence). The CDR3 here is CASSHYNEQFF. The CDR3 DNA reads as TGTGCCAGCAGCCATTACAATGAGCAGTTCTTC.

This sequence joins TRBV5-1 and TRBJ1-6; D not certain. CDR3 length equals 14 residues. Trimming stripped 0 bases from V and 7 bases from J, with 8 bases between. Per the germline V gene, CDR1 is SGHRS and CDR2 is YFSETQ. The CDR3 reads CASSLGRSNSPLHF. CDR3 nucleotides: TGCGCCAGCAGCTTGGGGCGGTCGAATTCACCCCTCCACTTT.

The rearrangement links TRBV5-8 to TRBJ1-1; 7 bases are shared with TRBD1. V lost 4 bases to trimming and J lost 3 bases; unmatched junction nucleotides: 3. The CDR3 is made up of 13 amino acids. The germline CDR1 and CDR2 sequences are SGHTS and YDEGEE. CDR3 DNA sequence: TGTGCCAGCAGCAGAGGGACAGACACTGAAGCTTTCTTT. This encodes CASSRGTDTEAFF. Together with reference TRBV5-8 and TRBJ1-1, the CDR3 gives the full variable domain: EAGVTQSPTHLIKTRGQQATLRCSPISGHTSVYWYQQALGLGLQFLLWYDEGEERNRGNFPPRFSGRQFPNYSSELNVNALELEDSALYLCASSRGTDTEAFFGQGTRLTVV.

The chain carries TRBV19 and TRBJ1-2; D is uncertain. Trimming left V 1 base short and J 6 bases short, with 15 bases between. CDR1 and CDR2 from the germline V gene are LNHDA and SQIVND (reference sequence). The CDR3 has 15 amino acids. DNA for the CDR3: TGTGCCAGTAGTATAGGTGGCAGACAATCGGATGGCTACACCTTC. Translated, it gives CASSIGGRQSDGYTF.

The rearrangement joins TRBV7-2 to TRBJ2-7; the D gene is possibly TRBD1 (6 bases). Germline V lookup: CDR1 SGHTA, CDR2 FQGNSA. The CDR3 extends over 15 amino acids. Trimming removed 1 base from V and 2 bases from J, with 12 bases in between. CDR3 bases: TGTGCCAGCAGCTTAGTGGGGGCGCTGACCTACGAGCAGTACTTC. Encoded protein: CASSLVGALTYEQYF.

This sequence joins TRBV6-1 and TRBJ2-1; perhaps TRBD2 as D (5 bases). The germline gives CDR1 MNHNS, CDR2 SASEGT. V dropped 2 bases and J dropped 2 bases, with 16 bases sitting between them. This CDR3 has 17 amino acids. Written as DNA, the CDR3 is TGTGCCAGCAGTGAATGGCTAGCCTGGGGAACCTACAATGAGCAGTTCTTC. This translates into CASSEWLAWGTYNEQFF.